This TCR beta chain came from a study of T cells in Graves' hyperthyroidism and ophthalmopathy. The study, taken as a whole, reports: In blood, most of the thyroid clonotypes expanded above 0.001 were also present.

Details on this clonotype: Its antigen is as yet unknown.

Template material for amplifying TCR beta CDR3 regions consisted of RNA transcripts. Initially, a first-round RT-PCR of the TCR CDR3 employed the HTBI primer set. TCRdb itself ran the multiplex PCR reads through MiXCR, one entry per CDR3 protein. The sample has hundreds of thousands of distinct CDR3 sequences, less than 25% seen once. The sequence was collected from a woman in her twenties or thirties with Graves' ophthalmopathy. What was sequenced was blood.

The chain's CDR3 is CASSYETGAVNQPQHF. Written as DNA, the CDR3 is TGTGCCAGCAGTTACGAGACAGGGGCCGTGAATCAGCCCCAGCATTTT. V and J are TRBV6-5 and TRBJ1-5; 8 nucleotides match TRBD1. The CDR3 runs 16 residues. Germline CDR1 reads MNHEY; CDR2 reads SVGAGI. The trim removed 2 bases at V and 4 bases at J, leaving 7 bases unmatched.